This TCR beta chain is drawn from a study of T cells after yellow fever vaccination. Study results and limitations: Clonotype sharing between CD4 and CD8 compartments was small. Repertoires sorted by FACS could include abundant clonotypes that are contaminants from the bulk population.

5'RACE template switching added a universal primer site and UMIs to TCR cDNA. TCRdb analysed the 5' RACE reads with MiXCR anew, one entry per CDR3 protein. Of over 300,000 distinct CDR3 sequences listed, around 4% were seen once; the top ten hold 23%. This clonotype has more than one count but fewer than ten. The antigen is unknown. The CDR3 spans 14 residues. The junction had 8 bases not matched to a gene; V was cut back by 5 bases and J by 8 bases. Germline values: CDR1 DFQATT, CDR2 SNEGSKA (reference sequence). The sequencing used PBMCs, collected on the day of the yellow fever booster vaccination. V gene TRBV20-1 combines with J gene TRBJ2-1; the match to TRBD2 covers 11 bases. The sequence derives from a man in his late teens or twenties who received the YFV17D yellow fever vaccine. CDR3 loop: CSARSGGAVDEQFF. CDR3 DNA sequence: TGCAGTGCTCGTAGCGGGGGGGCAGTTGATGAGCAGTTCTTC.